A single sample gave rise to the 21 T cell receptor beta chains below, sequenced in a study of early T cells in non-severe SARS-CoV-2 infection. TCRdb used MiXCR to reprocess the 5' RACE reads, holding one entry per CDR3 protein. The data hold tens of thousands of distinct CDR3 sequences, with 14% to 15% observed a single time. Sequences were obtained from whole blood. Receptor source: an adult who was a healthcare worker with PCR-confirmed SARS-CoV-2 infection or an uninfected control (not recorded which).

This clonotype was recorded a few times. V and J are TRBV2 and TRBJ2-1; the D gene is possibly TRBD2 (5 bases). CDR3 length: 13 amino acids. Germline loops: CDR1 SNHLY, CDR2 FYNNEI. With 8 bases removed from V and 4 bases from J, the gap between germline ends came to 12 bases. The CDR3 is CASDNRGYNEQFF. DNA of the CDR3: TGTGCCAGCGACAACCGAGGGTACAATGAGCAGTTCTTC. Full variable domain (missing parts from reference TRBV2 and TRBJ2-1): EPEVTQTPSHQVTQMGQEVILRCVPISNHLYFYWYRQILGQKVEFLVSFYNNEISEKSEIFDDQFSVERPDGSNFTLKIRSTKLEDSAMYFCASDNRGYNEQFFGPGTRLTVL.

Concerning this clonotype itself: A read error may explain this, as a much larger clone is one base away. The V gene is TRBV27, the J gene TRBJ1-2; D might be TRBD1 (6 bases). Germline CDR1 reads MNHEY; CDR2 reads SMNVEV (reference sequence). The length of the CDR3 is 14 residues. The CDR3 coding sequence is TGTGCCAACAGTTCACCCGGCAGGGGCTATGGCTACACCTTC. Translation: CANSSPGRGYGYTF.

The V and J genes are TRBV29-1 and TRBJ2-7; 9 bases align to TRBD2. Germline loops: CDR1 SQVTM, CDR2 ANQGSEA. V gave up 7 bases and J gave up 1 base; unmatched junction bases: 8. This CDR3 has 14 residues. CDR3 protein: CSAAGGPPSYEQYF. The CDR3 DNA follows: TGCAGCGCCGCGGGAGGGCCCCCTTCCTACGAGCAGTACTTC.

This chain joins TRBV6-6 and TRBJ1-1, with D unclear. Trimming left V 2 bases short and J 1 base short, with 8 bases between. CDR1 is MNHNY and CDR2 is SVGAGI in the germline V gene (reference sequence). The CDR3 runs to 14 residues. The CDR3 nucleotides read TGTGCCAGCAGTTACAACGGAGAGAACACTGAAGCTTTCTTT. It codes for CASSYNGENTEAFF.

The chain uses TRBV28 and TRBJ1-1; 7 bases agree with TRBD1. The CDR3 contains 14 residues. In germline, CDR1 is MDHEN, CDR2 SYDVKM. V lost 2 bases and J lost 6; bases outside the gene matches: 6. The CDR3 DNA follows: TGTGCCAGCAGTTTAGGGGACAGACATGCTGAAGCTTTCTTT. As protein: CASSLGDRHAEAFF.

This chain uses TRBV7-9 with TRBJ2-5; 7 nucleotides match TRBD1. Germline V gene data show CDR1 as SEHNR and CDR2 as FQNEAQ (reference sequence). This CDR3 has 14 amino acids. After removal of 5 bases from V and 7 bases from J, the junction contained 10 bases not matched to a gene. The CDR3, as DNA: TGTGCCAGCAGCCATGACAGGGCTTGGGCGACCCAGTACTTC. This codes for CASSHDRAWATQYF. Full variable domain (rest looked up from reference TRBV7-9 and TRBJ2-5): DTGVSQNPRHKITKRGQNVTFRCDPISEHNRLYWYRQTLGQGPEFLTYFQNEAQLEKSRLLSDRFSAERPKGSFSTLEIQRTEQGDSAMYLCASSHDRAWATQYFGPGTRLLVL.

This clonotype has only a few counts. The CDR3 loop is CASKGQGVTGNTIYF. In nucleotides, the CDR3 is TGTGCCAGCAAGGGACAGGGGGTGACTGGAAACACCATATATTTT. J is TRBJ1-3 and V is TRBV28; 11 nucleotides align to TRBD1. Germline V lookup: CDR1 MDHEN, CDR2 SYDVKM. The CDR3 is made up of 15 amino acids. The ends lost 7 bases at V and 2 bases at J; junction bases unmatched: 4.

The chain couples TRBV11-2 to TRBJ2-5, with 8 bases lining up with TRBD1. CDR3 size: 15 residues. V shed 5 bases and J 4 bases; nucleotides not matched to a gene: 9. Per the germline V gene, CDR1 is SGHAT and CDR2 is FQNNGV. In DNA form, the CDR3 reads TGTGCCAGCAGCACCCCTACAGGGGGAAGAGAGACCCAGTACTTC. Translating it yields CASSTPTGGRETQYF.

The V call is TRBV4-1, the J call TRBJ2-6; D ambiguous. The V gene lost 5 bases and the J gene lost 2 bases, with 7 bases spanning the gap. The germline gives CDR1 MGHRA, CDR2 YSYEKL. The CDR3 runs 14 residues. CDR3 residues: CASSGEPGANVLTF. The CDR3 coding sequence is TGCGCCAGCAGCGGGGAACCTGGGGCCAACGTCCTGACTTTC.

This clonotype turned up a few times. This chain connects TRBV19 to TRBJ2-7; D uncertain. V was shortened by 2 bases and J by 2 bases, with 13 bases between the two germline ends. CDR1 LNHDA and CDR2 SQIVND come from the germline V gene (reference sequence). The CDR3 runs 15 residues. CDR3 sequence reads: CASSISQGPTYEQYF. CDR3 DNA: TGTGCCAGTAGTATAAGCCAAGGGCCTACCTACGAGCAGTACTTC. The full variable domain, its missing parts supplied by reference TRBV19 and TRBJ2-7, is DGGITQSPKYLFRKEGQNVTLSCEQNLNHDAMYWYRQDPGQGLRLIYYSQIVNDFQKGDIAEGYSVSREKKESFPLTVTSAQKNPTAFYLCASSISQGPTYEQYFGPGTRLTVT.

In this sample, this clonotype turned up many times. V gene TRBV20-1 combines with J gene TRBJ2-5; D might be TRBD2 (5 bases). Looked up from germline, CDR1 is DFQATT and CDR2 is SNEGSKA (reference sequence). The CDR3 runs 14 residues. V lost 2 bases and J 5 bases, leaving 15 bases between the germline ends. As DNA, the CDR3 is TGCAGTGCTAGACCTCGACCGGGCGGGGAGACCCAGTACTTC. This encodes CSARPRPGGETQYF.

This clonotype was counted between two and nine times. The chain joins TRBV7-8 to TRBJ2-7; tentatively, D is TRBD1 (6 bases). The V gene's germline CDR1 is SGHVS and CDR2 FQNEAQ. This CDR3 is 14 amino acids long. V was trimmed by 5 bases and J by 3 bases, leaving 14 bases between them. The CDR3 sequence is CASSQGHAYYEQYF. The CDR3 nucleotides read TGTGCCAGCAGCCAGGGGCATGCTTACTACGAGCAGTACTTC.

The chain couples TRBV5-1 to TRBJ2-5; perhaps TRBD1 as D (6 bases). The CDR3 is 13 residues long. The V gene lost 4 bases and the J gene lost 5 bases, with 12 bases spanning the gap. Per the germline V gene, CDR1 is SGHRS and CDR2 is YFSETQ. The CDR3 DNA is TGCGCCAGCAGCCCGACAGGTTTGGAGACCCAGTACTTC. As protein: CASSPTGLETQYF.

This clonotype came up many times. The V gene is TRBV18, the J gene TRBJ1-2; TRBD1 is a possible D gene (6 bases). The V gene lost 3 bases and the J gene lost 0 bases, with 17 bases spanning the gap. This CDR3 region has 17 residues. Germline V gives CDR1 KGHSH, CDR2 LQKENI. CDR3: CASSPRGRGITNYGYTF. CDR3 in DNA: TGTGCCAGCTCACCCCGGGGCAGGGGCATCACTAACTATGGCTACACCTTC.

This clonotype was seen more than once but under ten times. The CDR3 here is CASSTVTGPNYGYTF. The DNA of the CDR3 is TGTGCCAGCAGTACCGTGACAGGCCCCAACTATGGCTACACCTTC. The chain joins TRBV6-5 to TRBJ1-2, with a weak D call TRBD1 (6 bases). The CDR3 runs 15 residues. The V end was cut by 5 bases, the J end by 2 bases, with 15 bases between. Germline V lookup: CDR1 MNHEY, CDR2 SVGAGI.

The V call is TRBV5-1, the J call TRBJ1-2; no definite D call. Trimming removed 4 bases at V and 5 bases at J, with 15 bases between. The CDR3 consists of 14 residues. CDR1 and CDR2 (germline): SGHRS, YFSETQ. The CDR3 sequence is CASSTGGGQYGYTF. In nucleotides, the CDR3 is TGCGCCAGCAGCACGGGAGGAGGGCAGTATGGCTACACCTTC. Looking up the rest from reference TRBV5-1 and TRBJ1-2 gives the full variable domain: KAGVTQTPRYLIKTRGQQVTLSCSPISGHRSVSWYQQTPGQGLQFLFEYFSETQRNKGNFPGRFSGRQFSNSRSEMNVSTLELGDSALYLCASSTGGGQYGYTFGSGTRLTVV.

V usage is TRBV10-3 and J usage is TRBJ2-3; the D is unclear. Per germline, CDR1 ENHRY and CDR2 SYGVKD. Trimming took 0 bases from V and 0 from J, leaving 10 bases between them. The CDR3 runs 16 residues. Written as DNA, the CDR3 is TGTGCCATCAGTGAGTCGCCCCGCACTAGCACAGATACGCAGTATTTT. This gives the protein CAISESPRTSTDTQYF.

This clonotype has a handful of counts. V is TRBV9 and J is TRBJ2-3, with 9 bases identical to TRBD2. Unmatched junction bases numbered 11, after V lost 0 bases and J lost 6 bases. This CDR3 contains 17 residues. The germline gives CDR1 SGDLS, CDR2 YYNGEE. As DNA, the CDR3 is TGTGCCAGCAGCGTAGAGGATAGCGGGAGTAGGTTGGATACGCAGTATTTT. Translated: CASSVEDSGSRLDTQYF.

The chain has TRBV12-3 or TRBV12-4 and TRBJ1-2; tentatively, D is TRBD1 (5 bases). V was pared by 5 bases and J by 4 bases, with 14 bases between. This CDR3 has 14 amino acids. The CDR3 protein is CASSPRPGLYGYTF. The CDR3 nucleotides read TGTGCCAGCAGTCCCCGGCCGGGGCTCTATGGCTACACCTTC.

This clonotype was seen a handful of times. V is TRBV5-5 and J is TRBJ2-1; the match to TRBD1 covers 12 bases. The CDR3 extends over 16 amino acids. The ends lost 4 bases at V and 6 bases at J; junction bases unmatched: 8. Germline V gene sequence: CDR1 SGHKS, CDR2 YYEKEE (reference sequence). This CDR3 is CASSQGTGQGANEQFF. In DNA, the CDR3 is TGTGCCAGCAGCCAAGGGACGGGACAGGGGGCCAATGAGCAGTTCTTC.

This clonotype showed up many times. The chain employs TRBV27 and TRBJ1-1, with D possibly matching TRBD1 (6 bases). From germline, CDR1 is MNHEY and CDR2 SMNVEV (reference sequence). Trimming took 6 bases from V and 4 from J, leaving 12 bases between them. This CDR3 comprises 13 residues. The CDR3 sequence is CASRWVRGTEAFF. The CDR3 DNA reads TGTGCCAGCAGGTGGGTCAGGGGCACTGAAGCTTTCTTT.